The sample holds a few counts of the clone carrying this T cell receptor (beta chain). This CDR3 is also generated by other DNA sequences in the sample. This sample was included in a study of blood T cell repertoires in COVID-19. Study information: There were acute and convalescent COVID-19 samples, and they came from the United States, Italy and Spain.

There are 14 residues in the CDR3. V lost 1 base and J 0 bases, leaving 6 bases between the germline ends. Germline-derived CDR1 and CDR2 are LNHDA and SQIVND (reference sequence). Produced via immunoSEQ multiplex PCR; TCRdb's table is partial and in-frame only. This table has around 150,000 clones, 70% to 90% appearing once. The sequence was collected from a man aged 60 to 69 with acute or convalescent COVID-19. The rearrangement joins TRBV19 to TRBJ1-1, with D unresolved. The sequenced sample consisted of peripheral blood. CDR3 coding DNA: TGTGCCAGTAGTATAGGGCAGTTGAACACTGAAGCTTTCTTT. It is translated as CASSIGQLNTEAFF.